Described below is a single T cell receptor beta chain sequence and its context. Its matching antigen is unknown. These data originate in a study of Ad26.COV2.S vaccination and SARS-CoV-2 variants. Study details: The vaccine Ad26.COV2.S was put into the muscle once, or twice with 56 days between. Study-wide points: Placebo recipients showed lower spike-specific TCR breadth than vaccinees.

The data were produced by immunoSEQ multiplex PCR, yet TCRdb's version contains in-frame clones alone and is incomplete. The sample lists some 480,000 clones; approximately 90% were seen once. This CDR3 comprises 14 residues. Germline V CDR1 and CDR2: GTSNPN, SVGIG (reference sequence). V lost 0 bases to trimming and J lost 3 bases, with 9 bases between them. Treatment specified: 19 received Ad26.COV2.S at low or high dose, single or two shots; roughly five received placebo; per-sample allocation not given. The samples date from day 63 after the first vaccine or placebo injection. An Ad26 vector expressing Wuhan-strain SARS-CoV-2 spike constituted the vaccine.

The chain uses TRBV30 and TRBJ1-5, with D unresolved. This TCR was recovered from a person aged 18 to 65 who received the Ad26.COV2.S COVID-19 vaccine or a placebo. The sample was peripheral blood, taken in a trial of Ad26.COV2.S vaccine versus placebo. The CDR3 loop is CAWSVRSPNQPQHF. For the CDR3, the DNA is TGTGCCTGGAGTGTACGGTCCCCCAATCAGCCCCAGCATTTT.